These 13 T cell receptor beta chains were all obtained from the same sample, sequenced in a study of cytomegalovirus exposure and HLA in healthy donors. PCR involved 60 Vbeta and 13 Jbeta primers. Assay used: immunoSEQ multiplex PCR; TCRdb lists only in-frame clones, some missing. The sample has 100,000 or so clones, about 62% seen once. The sequenced material came from PBMCs. These TCRs come from a human donor in good health.

The chain has TRBV7-2 and TRBJ1-1; D is unresolved. Germline CDR1 reads SGHTA; CDR2 reads FQGNSA. The CDR3 loop spans 14 amino acids. Trimming removed 2 bases at V and 1 base at J, with 8 bases between. The CDR3 DNA follows: TGTGCCAGCAGCTTAATAATTTCGAACACTGAAGCTTTCTTT. Its protein is CASSLIISNTEAFF.

This chain connects TRBV29-1 to TRBJ1-1; 8 nucleotides agree with TRBD1. CDR1 is SQVTM and CDR2 is ANQGSEA in the germline V gene. The J segment lost 1 base and the V segment lost 7 bases, leaving 2 bases of the junction unmatched. The CDR3 has 12 residues. CDR3: CSGGTGNTEAFF. CDR3 in DNA: TGCAGCGGGGGGACAGGGAACACTGAAGCTTTCTTT. Full variable domain (outside the CDR3, taken from reference TRBV29-1 and TRBJ1-1): SAVISQKPSRDICQRGTSLTIQCQVDSQVTMMFWYRQQPGQSLTLIATANQGSEATYESGFVIDKFPISRPNLTFSTLTVSNMSPEDSSIYLCSGGTGNTEAFFGQGTRLTVV.

This clone was detected only a few times. This chain connects TRBV19 to TRBJ1-5; 9 bases align to TRBD1. The V gene end was trimmed by 7 bases and the J gene end by 2 bases; junction bases not matched to a gene: 6. CDR1 and CDR2 (germline): LNHDA, SQIVND (reference sequence). This CDR3 comprises 15 residues. CDR3 residues: CASTWGQGGNQPQHF. The CDR3 nucleotides are TGTGCCAGTACCTGGGGACAGGGCGGCAATCAGCCCCAGCATTTT.

The CDR3 nucleotides are TGTGCCAGCAGCTTAGCGACAGGGATAGGCTACACCTTC. Its translation is CASSLATGIGYTF. V and J are TRBV7-9 and TRBJ1-2, with 7 bases fitting TRBD1. The V and J ends lost 0 bases and 8 bases, in that order; junction bases with no gene match: 3. Per germline, CDR1 SEHNR and CDR2 FQNEAQ (reference sequence). The CDR3 runs 13 residues.

The gene calls are TRBV7-9 and TRBJ2-7, with D possibly being TRBD2 (6 bases). The CDR3 is made up of 17 amino acids. V lost 2 bases to trimming and J lost 4 bases, with 21 bases between them. The germline CDR1 and CDR2 sequences are SEHNR and FQNEAQ (reference sequence). CDR3 coding DNA: TGTGCCAGCAGCTTAACAGGTGGGGACTTGAGTCGTTACGAGCAGTACTTC. It encodes CASSLTGGDLSRYEQYF.

The rearrangement joins TRBV28 to TRBJ1-1, with no clear D. Trimming took off 5 bases at V and 0 bases at J, with 4 bases between the two ends. Germline CDR1 is MDHEN and CDR2 is SYDVKM. The CDR3 totals 12 residues. This chain's CDR3 is CASSPLNTEAFF. Written as DNA, the CDR3 is TGTGCCAGCAGTCCATTGAACACTGAAGCTTTCTTT.

This sequence joins TRBV30 and TRBJ2-6; 9 bases map to TRBD1. The CDR3 is 17 residues long. CDR1 GTSNPN and CDR2 SVGIG come from the germline V gene (reference sequence). V shed 4 bases, J shed 0 bases, and the junction held 7 bases outside the gene matches. The CDR3 DNA reads TGTGCCTGGAACCGGGACAGGGCCTCCTCTGGGGCCAACGTCCTGACTTTC. Translating it yields CAWNRDRASSGANVLTF.

This chain joins TRBV2 and TRBJ2-4; D may be TRBD2 (5 bases). Trimming took 4 bases from V and 2 from J, leaving 12 bases between them. The CDR3 extends over 15 amino acids. CDR1 is SNHLY, CDR2 FYNNEI, per germline. The CDR3 reads CASSGSSPSKNIQYF. Here the CDR3 DNA reads TGTGCCAGCAGTGGGTCTAGCCCATCCAAAAACATTCAGTACTTC.

V gene TRBV29-1 combines with J gene TRBJ2-3; tentative D call: TRBD1 (5 bases). Trimming stripped 7 bases from V and 2 bases from J, with 16 bases between. Germline loops: CDR1 SQVTM, CDR2 ANQGSEA. The CDR3 contains 14 residues. The CDR3 nucleotides read TGCAGCGGCCGAAGGGGATCCACCACAGATACGCAGTATTTT. Amino acids: CSGRRGSTTDTQYF.

V usage is TRBV6-1 and J usage is TRBJ2-5; 7 nucleotides agree with TRBD1. Matching the DNA end better, TRBJ2-7 makes the J call doubtful. Germline V CDR1 and CDR2: MNHNS, SASEGT. The CDR3 is 15 amino acids. CDR3: CASTQTGDGGYEQYF. The CDR3 DNA is TGTGCCAGCACACAAACAGGGGATGGGGGTTACGAGCAGTACTTC.

This clone has just a few counts. This rearrangement joins TRBV28 to TRBJ2-7; 7 bases agree with TRBD1. The trim removed 7 bases at V and 0 bases at J, leaving 12 bases unmatched. The CDR3 is made up of 16 amino acids. Germline V gives CDR1 MDHEN, CDR2 SYDVKM. CDR3 in DNA: TGTGCCAGCACTCCAGGGATGGGACAGCTCTCCTACGAGCAGTACTTC. This codes for CASTPGMGQLSYEQYF.

This chain joins TRBV5-1 and TRBJ2-7, with unresolved D. The CDR3 has 12 amino acids. V was clipped by 2 bases and J by 3 bases, with 6 bases between them. The germline gives CDR1 SGHRS, CDR2 YFSETQ. The CDR3, as DNA: TGCGCCAGCAGCTTCGACTGCTACGAGCAGTACTTC. This encodes CASSFDCYEQYF. The full variable domain, its missing parts supplied by reference TRBV5-1 and TRBJ2-7, is KAGVTQTPRYLIKTRGQQVTLSCSPISGHRSVSWYQQTPGQGLQFLFEYFSETQRNKGNFPGRFSGRQFSNSRSEMNVSTLELGDSALYLCASSFDCYEQYFGPGTRLTVT.

The CDR3 loop reads CASSSGTGVREQYF. CDR3 bases: TGCGCCAGCAGCTCCGGGACAGGGGTGAGGGAGCAGTACTTC. The chain is built from TRBV5-1 and TRBJ2-7, with TRBD1 matching 10 bases. The junction had 7 bases not matched to a gene; V was cut back by 3 bases and J by 7 bases. The CDR3 spans 14 residues. Germline V lookup: CDR1 SGHRS, CDR2 YFSETQ.